This T cell receptor beta chain was recorded in a study of regulatory T cells in long-lasting Graves disease. This clonotype was seen repeatedly, ten times or more. Noted time point: newly diagnosed GD, antithyroid drugs for less than 3 months. The TCR library was made from RNA that had been extracted from PBMCs in TRIzol. Peripheral blood, about 9 milliliters of it, was drawn into EDTA tubes. Building of the TCR beta libraries involved iRepertoire HTBI primers and Arm-PCR of CDR3 regions. TCRdb reprocessed the multiplex PCR reads via MiXCR and lists one record per CDR3 protein. The sample has approximately 230,000 distinct CDR3 sequences; 18% are singletons. In germline, CDR1 is LNHDA, CDR2 SQIVND (reference sequence). The CDR3 loop spans 13 amino acids. V lost 5 bases, J lost 10 bases, and 17 bases lay in between.

The origin of this receptor is a female donor with Graves disease. The chain recombines TRBV19 with TRBJ1-1; a possible D gene is TRBD1 (6 bases). The input for sequencing was peripheral blood mononuclear cells (PBMCs), taken at new diagnosis, from a patient treated with antithyroid drugs. This chain's CDR3 is CASSPDSGLGAFF. The CDR3 bases are TGTGCCAGTAGTCCGGACAGCGGGTTGGGAGCTTTCTTT.